A selection of T cell receptor beta chains follows, all from one sample in a study of blood T cell repertoires in COVID-19. The data were produced by immunoSEQ multiplex PCR, yet TCRdb's version contains in-frame clones alone and is incomplete. Here the sample spans 300,000 to 400,000 clones, roughly nine tenths being singletons. Specimen: PBMCs or T cells enriched from blood (not recorded which). The receptors here all came from a woman aged 25-40 years who had been exposed to COVID-19. Both conserved end residues are part of each CDR3. The order of the fields is V gene, J gene, CDR3 protein.

>TRBV18|TRBJ1-3
CASSPPPLSSGNTIYF
>TRBV2|TRBJ2-4
CATQGNLLAKNIQYF
>TRBV6-5|TRBJ1-2
CARPTPAGLIMAYTF
>TRBV4-1|TRBJ2-4
CASSPTGGPDIQYF
>TRBV5-1|TRBJ2-1
CASSLDAYNEQFF
>TRBV5-6|TRBJ1-4
CASSGDRGWVATNEKLFF
>TRBV6-2/TRBV6-3|TRBJ2-5
CASSRGIGAQYF
>TRBV27|TRBJ1-2
CASSSWTGTDYTF
>TRBV3-1/TRBV3-2|TRBJ2-7
CASQLTGLEYEQYF
>TRBV9|TRBJ1-3
CASSPSGSGNTIYF
>TRBV11-2|TRBJ2-7
CASSLRQTYEQYF
>TRBV6-5|TRBJ1-5
CASSYSGTGGQPQHF
>TRBV19|TRBJ1-4
CASREPGQTNEKLFF
>TRBV5-6|TRBJ1-2
CASSVRDRAGYTF
>TRBV29-1|TRBJ2-7
CSVVRTDYEQYF
>TRBV4-1|TRBJ1-4
CASSQRGSTNEKLFF
>TRBV5-1|TRBJ1-1
CASSLGVLGTEAFF